The subject of this entry is one T cell receptor (beta chain). Antigen unknown. The data originate from a study of OX40 agonist ivuxolimab in advanced cancers. Looking at the study overall: At doses from 0.01 to 10 mg/kg, patients were given intravenous ivuxolimab every 2 weeks. Three patients had partial responses: one hepatocellular carcinoma, two cutaneous melanoma.

The study, taken as a whole, reports: Low normalized T-cell clonal expansion was additionally recorded for some nonresponders.

Clones were read by immunoSEQ multiplex PCR, and TCRdb kept only the in-frame ones, dropping some. The sample consists of tens of thousands of clones, roughly 90% of them appearing once. This CDR3 has 14 residues. V was clipped by 5 bases and J by 3 bases; unmatched bases: 3. CDR1 SGHTA and CDR2 FQGNSA come from the germline V gene. This receptor was obtained from an adult with an advanced solid tumor such as melanoma, head and neck, liver or kidney cancer. The chain is built from TRBV7-2 and TRBJ1-4; the match to TRBD1 covers 7 bases. The sample here was CD4+ or CD8+ T cells sorted from blood, taken in a trial of the OX40 agonist ivuxolimab. DNA of the CDR3: TGTGCCAGCAGCCCCGGGACAGCTAATGAAAAACTGTTTTTT. It is translated as CASSPGTANEKLFF.